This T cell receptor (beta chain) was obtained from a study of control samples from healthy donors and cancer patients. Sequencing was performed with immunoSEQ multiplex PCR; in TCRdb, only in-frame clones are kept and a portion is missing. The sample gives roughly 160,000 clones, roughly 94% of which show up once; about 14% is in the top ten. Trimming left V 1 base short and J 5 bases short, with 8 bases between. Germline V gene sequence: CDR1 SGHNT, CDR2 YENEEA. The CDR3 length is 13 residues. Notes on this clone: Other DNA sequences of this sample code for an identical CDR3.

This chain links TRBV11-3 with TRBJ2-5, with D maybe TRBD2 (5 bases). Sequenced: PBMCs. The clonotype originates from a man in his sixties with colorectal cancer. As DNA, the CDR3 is TGTGCCAGCAGCTTAGGAGGGTCGGAGACCCAGTACTTC. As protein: CASSLGGSETQYF.